This note documents a single T cell receptor beta chain sequence. This clonotype was recorded many times. What antigen it recognizes has not been identified. One base away there is no much larger clone; base qualities are not given. The junction shows trimming of 0 bases on V and 6 bases on J, and the gene matches do not reach 10 bases of it. Counted from cysteine to phenylalanine, this CDR3 has 17 amino acids. The DNA shown is the 51-base CDR3, in frame from base 1. The germline V gene gives CDR1 as ENHRY and CDR2 as SYGVKD. This entry comes from a study of neurological immune-mediated disorders (dated by TCRdb to about 2019). About the study as a whole: Of the approximately 35 multiple sclerosis patients, some 30 had relapsing-remitting MS and 3 had secondary progressive MS. Peripheral blood TCR-beta repertoires from HTLV-I-associated myelopathy (HAM/TSP) patients, multiple sclerosis patients and healthy controls were compared by UMI-based sequencing. Alongside PBMC samples, the set of approximately 100 TCR-beta libraries contained longitudinal samples, technical triplicates, and paired CD4+ and CD8+ T-cell subsets that had been sorted. Of the approximately 70 subjects in the cohort, roughly 14 were HAM/TSP patients, some 34 were multiple sclerosis patients, and about 20 were healthy controls. General findings and caveats noted by the study authors: No identical CDR3 amino acid sequences were found to be shared among expanded clones across subjects, suggesting that TCR-beta repertoires were private in all groups. Phylogenetic analysis grouped repertoires from 18 of 34 MS patients into a cluster of related CDR3 sequences, suggesting a possible repertoire-level signature. The MS cluster showed no association with clinical or MRI features, and the authors stated that larger cohorts are needed. TCR clonal expansion was highest in HAM/TSP patients and lowest in MS patients, with MS patients falling below even healthy controls.

For the unsorted PBMC libraries, 2 million PBMCs were stored in RNAlater at -80 degrees C until RNA extraction and were used to generate the libraries. Multiple sclerosis patients were enrolled in a US clinical protocol evaluating disease progression by magnetic resonance imaging. Peripheral blood was subjected to Ficoll-Hypaque density gradient centrifugation to isolate PBMCs, which were then cryopreserved in liquid nitrogen. To synthesize cDNA, template-switch 5'RACE was performed with a primer carrying a 10-nucleotide random unique molecular identifier so that each TCR transcript was tagged. Every sequencing run covered 15-18 subjects and yielded more than 170 million TCR-beta sequences. Total RNA was extracted with the RNeasy kit. Using the KAPA Real-time Library Amplification kit, TCR-beta VDJ regions were amplified with primers for the TCR constant region and the 5'RACE anchor. Sample indexes and Illumina adaptors were added in a first PCR, and a second PCR then increased library yield. The roughly 650 bp TCR product was size-selected on a 2% E-gel SizeSelection system after Ampure bead purification. Library quality was checked on a Bioanalyzer, concentration was measured with Qubit, and libraries were quantified with the Kapa Library Quantification kit before pooling. An Illumina HiSeq 2500 sequenced the libraries paired-end 2 x 150 bp. To increase sequence diversity, roughly 24-30% phiX was spiked into each library pool. On the authors' methods: Quality-filtered reads were processed with the UMI-based MiGEC pipeline, and over 85% of raw TCR sequences were removed by the MiGEC pipeline during error correction. IMGT germline references were used for aligning VDJ genes, and each clonotype was defined as a unique CDR3 amino acid sequence together with its V-J genes. Clonal expansion, Shannon diversity, and CDR3 relatedness (CalcPairwiseDistances, ClusterSamples) were evaluated with VDJtools, and phylogenetic trees were built with CLCbio workbench. A clone was classed as expanded if it had 8 or more unique UMIs, a cutoff based on coefficient-of-variation modelling across technical triplicates. TCRdb redid the processing of the public reads, applying fastp at Q25 and MiXCR, and retained in-frame beta chains. Each CDR3 protein appears once, grouped with its most common genes and DNA. These V and J calls rely on TCRdb rather than the paper's analysis. Recorded for this sample are 46,000 or so distinct CDR3 sequences; roughly 4% of them occurred a single time. The ten most abundant clones make up around 6% of the sample.

The sequenced material came from PBMCs. This receptor was taken from a woman aged 55-69 years with multiple sclerosis. The rearrangement combines TRBV10-3 with TRBJ2-3, with 9 bases matching TRBD2. The DNA sequence is TGTGCCATCAGTGAGTCAGTGTCTAGCGGGATGGCGGATACGCAGTATTTT. Its protein product is CAISESVSSGMADTQYF.